This passage covers 18 T cell receptor beta chains from one sample sequenced in a study of chemoradiotherapy in HPV16-positive cancers. TCRdb's copy holds only in-frame clones and misses some; the assay was immunoSEQ multiplex PCR. Here the sample spans tens of thousands of clones, approximately 80% being singletons. Here the sequenced sample was blood, taken from a patient who underwent chemoradiotherapy. Source of these receptors: a human donor with HPV-associated anogenital cancer.

This clone has more than one count but fewer than ten. The chain links TRBV19 to TRBJ1-5; D is perhaps TRBD1 (5 bases). CDR3 length: 15 residues. Deletions cut 1 base from V and 4 bases from J, with 11 bases between. CDR1 and CDR2 (germline): LNHDA, SQIVND (reference sequence). The CDR3 DNA sequence: TGTGCCAGTAGTATAGCGACAGTATCGAATCAGCCCCAGCATTTT. This gives the protein CASSIATVSNQPQHF.

This clone was counted once. This chain links TRBV2 with TRBJ2-1; D might be TRBD1 (5 bases). V shed 8 bases and J shed 5 bases, with 10 bases lying between them. CDR1 SNHLY and CDR2 FYNNEI come from the germline V gene. This CDR3 spans 12 amino acids. CDR3 bases: TGTGCCAGCCTGACAGTTAACAATGAGCAGTTCTTC. Translation gives CASLTVNNEQFF. Based on the CDR3 plus reference TRBV2 and TRBJ2-1, the full variable domain is EPEVTQTPSHQVTQMGQEVILRCVPISNHLYFYWYRQILGQKVEFLVSFYNNEISEKSEIFDDQFSVERPDGSNFTLKIRSTKLEDSAMYFCASLTVNNEQFFGPGTRLTVL.

The chain has TRBV7-2 and TRBJ2-7; 12 bases align to TRBD1. Germline-derived CDR1 and CDR2 are SGHTA and FQGNSA. The trim removed 5 bases at V and 8 bases at J, leaving 10 bases unmatched. The CDR3 spans 15 residues. Here the CDR3 DNA reads TGTGCCAGCAGCCAGGTCCCGGGACAGGGGGCAAAGCAGTACTTC. Its translation is CASSQVPGQGAKQYF.

The genes are TRBV9 and TRBJ1-1, with D uncertain. V gave up 4 bases and J gave up 5 bases, with 12 bases separating them. Germline values: CDR1 SGDLS, CDR2 YYNGEE. The CDR3 covers 13 residues. The CDR3 is CASSPHRGTEAFF. The CDR3 bases are TGTGCCAGCAGCCCCCACCGGGGTACTGAAGCTTTCTTT.

This clone showed up just a few times. The chain couples TRBV9 to TRBJ1-2, with D perhaps matching TRBD1 (5 bases). The CDR3 is made up of 15 amino acids. Germline CDR1 is SGDLS and CDR2 is YYNGEE. The V and J ends lost 0 bases and 4 bases respectively, with 13 bases between them. For the CDR3, the DNA is TGTGCCAGCAGCGTAGAAGGCAGGGCTTCCTATGGCTACACCTTC. This translates into CASSVEGRASYGYTF.

The chain joins TRBV27 to TRBJ1-2, with D possibly matching TRBD1 (5 bases). In germline, CDR1 is MNHEY, CDR2 SMNVEV (reference sequence). The CDR3 length is 13 residues. The V end lost 2 bases, the J end lost 8 bases, and 12 bases lay between the germline ends. The CDR3 DNA reads TGTGCCAGCAGTTTAGGGGGGGTGGGCGGCTACACCTTC. This codes for CASSLGGVGGYTF.

The V and J genes are TRBV5-1 and TRBJ2-1; TRBD1 matches at 7 bases. The CDR3 extends over 16 amino acids. With V trimmed by 6 bases and J by 9 bases, 18 bases remained unmatched. The V gene's germline CDR1 is SGHRS and CDR2 YFSETQ. The CDR3 region is CASKQGPTTLHGEQFF. CDR3 in DNA: TGCGCCAGCAAACAGGGGCCCACCACACTCCATGGTGAGCAGTTCTTC.

The V and J genes are TRBV7-9 and TRBJ2-7, with D unresolved. Germline assignment: CDR1 SEHNR and CDR2 FQNEAQ (reference sequence). The germline V and J ends were trimmed by 2 bases and 5 bases, with 10 bases remaining between them. The CDR3 length is 13 residues. CDR3 DNA: TGTGCCAGCAGCTTACACACGGCCGACGAGCAGTACGTC. Translated: CASSLHTADEQYV.

The chain is built from TRBV7-6 and TRBJ1-6; D uncertain. Germline V CDR1 and CDR2: SGHVS, FNYEAQ. The CDR3 covers 13 residues. Between the trimmed V and J ends, which lost 1 base and 9 bases, there was a span of 7 bases. CDR3 sequence: CASSLVGSSPLHF. The CDR3 region has the DNA TGTGCCAGCAGCTTAGTAGGGAGTTCACCCCTCCACTTT.

The chain has TRBV7-2 and TRBJ2-5, with TRBD2 matching 8 bases. The CDR3 contains 16 residues. The trim removed 5 bases at V and 1 base at J, leaving 9 bases unmatched. Germline CDR1 SGHTA, CDR2 FQGNSA. The CDR3, as DNA: TGTGCCAGCAGCCGCGGGACCGGGAGGGGCCAAGAGACCCAGTACTTC. It yields the protein CASSRGTGRGQETQYF.

The V gene is TRBV30, the J gene TRBJ2-5; possibly TRBD2 for D (5 bases). Germline V gene data show CDR1 as GTSNPN and CDR2 as SVGIG (reference sequence). V was cut by 0 bases and J by 1 base, with 12 bases left in between. The CDR3 consists of 15 residues. The CDR3 reads CAWSVGIPGQETQYF. The CDR3 DNA sequence: TGTGCCTGGAGTGTCGGGATCCCGGGCCAAGAGACCCAGTACTTC.

J is TRBJ2-3 and V is TRBV5-6, with 7 bases aligning to TRBD1. Germline loops: CDR1 SGHDT, CDR2 YYEEEE. CDR3 size: 15 residues. The V gene end was trimmed by 1 base and the J gene end by 1 base; junction bases not matched to a gene: 3. Here the CDR3 DNA reads TGTGCCAGCAGCTTGCGGACAGGAGGCACAGATACGCAGTATTTT. This translates into CASSLRTGGTDTQYF.

The chain is built from TRBV18 and TRBJ2-7; 9 nucleotides align to TRBD1. Germline values: CDR1 KGHSH, CDR2 LQKENI. Germline trimming cut 3 bases from V and 7 bases from J; bases unmatched to any gene: 7. There are 14 residues in the CDR3. The CDR3 loop reads CASSPGTGPREQYF. CDR3 sequence (DNA): TGTGCCAGCTCACCCGGGACAGGGCCGCGAGAGCAGTACTTC.

The CDR3 region is CASSSTSGGSVFF. Written as DNA, the CDR3 is TGTGCCAGCAGCTCGACCTCAGGGGGCTCGGTGTTTTTT. The V gene is TRBV7-9, the J gene TRBJ1-4, with TRBD1 matching over 8 bases. This CDR3 has 13 amino acids. Germline V gene lookup returns CDR1 SEHNR and CDR2 FQNEAQ (reference sequence). Trimming at V came to 4 bases and at J to 15 bases, leaving 10 bases not matched to a gene.

The chain couples TRBV6-6 to TRBJ2-3; TRBD2 agrees at 11 bases. The germline V gene has CDR1 MNHNY and CDR2 SVGAGI (reference sequence). With 7 bases clipped from V and 5 bases from J, the junction kept 5 bases outside the gene matches. This CDR3 contains 14 residues. CDR3 sequence: CASNSGGAVDTQYF. The CDR3 nucleotides are TGTGCCAGCAATAGCGGGGGGGCCGTAGATACGCAGTATTTT.

This clone has only one observation. V usage is TRBV18 and J usage is TRBJ2-1, with D perhaps matching TRBD1 (6 bases). The CDR3 has 16 residues. Germline CDR1 reads KGHSH; CDR2 reads LQKENI. Trimming cost V 5 bases and J 0 bases, with 14 bases left between them. The CDR3 reads CASSSPTGLSYNEQFF. For the CDR3, the DNA is TGTGCCAGCTCATCCCCGACAGGACTCTCCTACAATGAGCAGTTCTTC.

The chain uses TRBV5-1 and TRBJ2-3; D not certain. Germline CDR1 SGHRS, CDR2 YFSETQ. Deletions cut 4 bases from V and 2 bases from J, with 11 bases between. The CDR3 consists of 14 residues. CDR3 DNA sequence: TGCGCCAGCAGCCCCGCCGGGTTCACAGATACGCAGTATTTT. Translation: CASSPAGFTDTQYF.

This chain joins TRBV19 and TRBJ2-4; unclear D gene. This CDR3 contains 14 residues. Germline V gene sequence: CDR1 LNHDA, CDR2 SQIVND (reference sequence). V lost 4 bases to trimming and J lost 8 bases, with 15 bases between them. CDR3 sequence: CASSRRTGTDIQYF. The CDR3, as DNA: TGTGCCAGTAGTAGGCGGACCGGAACGGACATTCAGTACTTC.